A selection of T cell receptor beta chains follows, all from one sample in a study of spatial heterogeneity in lung cancer. TCRdb reanalysed the 5' RACE reads using MiXCR and keeps one entry per CDR3 protein. The sample consists of around 120,000 distinct CDR3 sequences, 10% to 15% of them appearing once. The sequences come from PBMCs, collected at follow-up. The receptors here all came from a male donor with early-stage non-small cell lung cancer. CDR3s leave out the opening cysteine and the closing phenylalanine or tryptophan.

length: 10; V: TRBV20-1; J: TRBJ2-3; CDR3: SARSLTDTQY
length: 14; V: TRBV6-5; J: TRBJ1-2; CDR3: ASSPSPTGVGSGYT
length: 11; V: TRBV20-1; J: TRBJ1-5; CDR3: SATQGSNQPQH
length: 11; V: TRBV28; J: TRBJ1-2; CDR3: ASSLAGVYGYT
length: 14; V: TRBV7-8; J: TRBJ1-5; CDR3: ASSRRDFNSNQPQH
length: 13; V: TRBV10-3; J: TRBJ1-3; CDR3: AISESTRTGNTIY
length: 13; V: TRBV4-1; J: TRBJ1-2; CDR3: ASSERTGGFYGYT
length: 14; V: TRBV4-2; J: TRBJ1-5; CDR3: ASSQNGGRANQPQH
length: 15; V: TRBV10-3; J: TRBJ2-2; CDR3: AISGNSDPLNTGELF
length: 15; V: TRBV4-2; J: TRBJ2-2; CDR3: ASSPWVSNANTGELF
length: 13; V: TRBV9; J: TRBJ2-5; CDR3: ASSVAGGPIETQY
length: 12; V: TRBV10-3; J: TRBJ1-5; CDR3: AISDGMGDQPQH
length: 13; V: TRBV5-6; J: TRBJ2-2; CDR3: ASSSDRADTGELF
length: 14; V: TRBV10-3; J: TRBJ1-5; CDR3: AISEEQGGSGQPQH
length: 14; V: TRBV7-9; J: TRBJ2-5; CDR3: ASSSYETGRKETQY
length: 13; V: TRBV2; J: TRBJ2-3; CDR3: ASRKGQGGTDTQY
length: 15; V: TRBV5-1; J: TRBJ2-3; CDR3: ASSLAMGRTLADTQY
length: 11; V: TRBV6-1; J: TRBJ1-1; CDR3: ASREGLNTEAF
length: 13; V: TRBV10-3; J: TRBJ2-1; CDR3: AISEVSSGGNEQF
length: 10; V: TRBV5-4; J: TRBJ1-2; CDR3: ASSIREAGYT
length: 9; V: TRBV25-1; J: TRBJ2-7; CDR3: ATPRPYEQY
length: 15; V: TRBV5-4; J: TRBJ2-1; CDR3: ASSLWAGTSLYNEQF
length: 12; V: TRBV7-2; J: TRBJ2-3; CDR3: ASSVSRGDDTQY
length: 13; V: TRBV27; J: TRBJ1-1; CDR3: ASRGEVQGSTEAF
length: 13; V: TRBV9; J: TRBJ2-2; CDR3: ASSVGAPNTGELF
length: 13; V: TRBV12-3/TRBV12-4; J: TRBJ2-3; CDR3: ASSPQGASTDTQY